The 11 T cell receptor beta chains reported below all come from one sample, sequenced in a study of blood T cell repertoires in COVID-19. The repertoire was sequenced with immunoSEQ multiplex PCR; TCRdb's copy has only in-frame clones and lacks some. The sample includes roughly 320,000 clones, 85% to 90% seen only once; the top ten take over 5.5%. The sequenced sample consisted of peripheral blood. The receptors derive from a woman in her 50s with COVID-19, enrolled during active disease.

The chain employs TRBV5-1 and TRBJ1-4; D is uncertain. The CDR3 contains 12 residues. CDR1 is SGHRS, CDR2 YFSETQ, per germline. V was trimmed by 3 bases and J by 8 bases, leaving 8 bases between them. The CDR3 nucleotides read TGCGCCAGCAGCTCAGGCGGGGAAAAACTGTTTTTT. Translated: CASSSGGEKLFF.

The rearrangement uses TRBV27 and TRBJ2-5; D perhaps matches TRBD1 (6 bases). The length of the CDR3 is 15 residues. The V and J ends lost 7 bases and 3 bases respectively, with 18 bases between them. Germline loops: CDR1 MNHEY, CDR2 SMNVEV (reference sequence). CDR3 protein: CASKPIDRREETQYF. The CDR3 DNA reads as TGTGCCAGCAAACCGATTGACAGGAGAGAAGAGACCCAGTACTTC.

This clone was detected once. CDR3 coding DNA: TGTGCCTGGAGTGTGGGGGGAGCTAATGAAAAACTGTTTTTT. It translates to CAWSVGGANEKLFF. The V call is TRBV30, the J call TRBJ1-4, with a tentative D call TRBD1 (5 bases). V lost 0 bases and J lost 3, with 8 bases in between. Per the germline V gene, CDR1 is GTSNPN and CDR2 is SVGIG (reference sequence). The CDR3 loop spans 14 amino acids.

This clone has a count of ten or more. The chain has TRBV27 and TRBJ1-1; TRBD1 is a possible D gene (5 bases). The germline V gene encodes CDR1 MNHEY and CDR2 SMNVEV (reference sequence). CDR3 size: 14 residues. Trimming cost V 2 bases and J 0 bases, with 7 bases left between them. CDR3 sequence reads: CASSLNRMNTEAFF. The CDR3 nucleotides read TGTGCCAGCAGTTTAAACAGGATGAACACTGAAGCTTTCTTT.

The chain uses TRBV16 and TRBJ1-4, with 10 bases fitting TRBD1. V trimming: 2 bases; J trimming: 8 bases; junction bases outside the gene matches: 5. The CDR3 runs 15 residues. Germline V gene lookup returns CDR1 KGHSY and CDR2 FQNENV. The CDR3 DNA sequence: TGTGCCAGCAGCCAACAAGGACAGGGGGAGGAAAAACTGTTTTTT. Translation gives CASSQQGQGEEKLFF.

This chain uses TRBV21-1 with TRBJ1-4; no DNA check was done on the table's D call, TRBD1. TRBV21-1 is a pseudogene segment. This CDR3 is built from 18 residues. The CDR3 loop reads CASSYDGQGFFTNEKLFF. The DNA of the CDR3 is TGTGCCAGCAGCTACGATGGACAGGGGTTTTTTACTAATGAAAAACTGTTTTTT.

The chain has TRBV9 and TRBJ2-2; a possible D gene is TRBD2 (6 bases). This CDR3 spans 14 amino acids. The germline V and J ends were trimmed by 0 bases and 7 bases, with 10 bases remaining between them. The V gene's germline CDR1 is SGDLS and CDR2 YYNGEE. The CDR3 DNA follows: TGTGCCAGCAGCGTAGCGGCGGGGTTCGGGGAGCTGTTTTTT. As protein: CASSVAAGFGELFF.

The CDR3 DNA is TGTGCCAGTAGCGGGGGGTTTAATCCTAACTATGGCTACACCTTC. Protein sequence: CASSGGFNPNYGYTF. The chain recombines TRBV19 with TRBJ1-2, with a weak D call TRBD1 (5 bases). There are 15 residues in the CDR3. The germline gives CDR1 LNHDA, CDR2 SQIVND (reference sequence). The V end was cut by 6 bases, the J end by 0 bases, with 14 bases between.

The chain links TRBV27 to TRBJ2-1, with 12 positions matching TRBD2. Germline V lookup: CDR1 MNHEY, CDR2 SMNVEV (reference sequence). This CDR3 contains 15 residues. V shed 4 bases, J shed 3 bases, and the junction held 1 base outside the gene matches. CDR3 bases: TGTGCCAGCAGTTGGACTAGCGGGGTCTACAATGAGCAGTTCTTC. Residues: CASSWTSGVYNEQFF.

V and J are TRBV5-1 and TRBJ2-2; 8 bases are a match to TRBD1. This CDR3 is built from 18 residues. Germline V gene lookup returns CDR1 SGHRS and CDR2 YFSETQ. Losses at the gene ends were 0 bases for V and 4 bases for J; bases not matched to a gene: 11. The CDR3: CASSLGDRPSPVTGELFF. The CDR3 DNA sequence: TGCGCCAGCAGCTTGGGGGACAGGCCGTCCCCTGTCACCGGGGAGCTGTTTTTT.

DNA of the CDR3: TGCGCCAGCAGCTTGGCCCGAGGGACTAGCGGGGTTGGTACAGATACGCAGTATTTT. It codes for CASSLARGTSGVGTDTQYF. V is TRBV5-1 and J is TRBJ2-3, with 13 bases lining up with TRBD2. The CDR3 sequence is 19 residues long. V lost 0 bases and J lost 3; bases outside the gene matches: 10. CDR1 is SGHRS and CDR2 is YFSETQ in the germline V gene.